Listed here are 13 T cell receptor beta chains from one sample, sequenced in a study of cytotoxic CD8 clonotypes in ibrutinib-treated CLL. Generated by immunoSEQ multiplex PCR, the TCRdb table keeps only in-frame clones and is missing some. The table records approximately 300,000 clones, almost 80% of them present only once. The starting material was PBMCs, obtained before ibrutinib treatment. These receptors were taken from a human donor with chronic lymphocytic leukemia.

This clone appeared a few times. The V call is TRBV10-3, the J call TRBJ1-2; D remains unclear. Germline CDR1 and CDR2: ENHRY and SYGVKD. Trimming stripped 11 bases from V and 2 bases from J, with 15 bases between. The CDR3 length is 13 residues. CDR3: CALRGGGNYGYTF. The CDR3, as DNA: TGTGCCTTGCGGGGTGGAGGGAACTATGGCTACACCTTC.

CDR3 region: CASSEALRGRESGYTF. The CDR3 DNA reads TGTGCCAGCAGTGAAGCGCTTCGGGGCAGGGAGTCTGGCTACACCTTC. This rearrangement joins TRBV2 to TRBJ1-2, with D possibly TRBD1 on 5 matching bases. Germline CDR1 and CDR2: SNHLY and FYNNEI. CDR3 length equals 16 residues. With 0 bases removed from V and 7 bases from J, the gap between germline ends came to 18 bases.

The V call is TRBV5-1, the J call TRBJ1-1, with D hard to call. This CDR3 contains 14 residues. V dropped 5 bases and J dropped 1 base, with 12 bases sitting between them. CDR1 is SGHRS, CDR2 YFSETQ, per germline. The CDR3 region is CASRAQDGNTEAFF. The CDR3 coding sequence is TGCGCCAGCAGGGCTCAGGACGGGAACACTGAAGCTTTCTTT.

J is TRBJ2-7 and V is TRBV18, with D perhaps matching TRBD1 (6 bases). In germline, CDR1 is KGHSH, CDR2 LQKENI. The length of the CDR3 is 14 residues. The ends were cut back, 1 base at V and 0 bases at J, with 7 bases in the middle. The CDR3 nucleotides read TGTGCCAGCTCACCACGGGACAACTCCTACGAGCAGTACTTC. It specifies CASSPRDNSYEQYF.

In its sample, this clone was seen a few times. CDR3: CSAGQGRNTIYF. The CDR3 DNA follows: TGCAGCGCAGGACAGGGCAGAAACACCATATATTTT. V and J are TRBV29-1 and TRBJ1-3, with 8 nucleotides matching TRBD1. The ends lost 7 bases at V and 5 bases at J; junction bases unmatched: 4. This CDR3 is 12 amino acids long. Germline assignment: CDR1 SQVTM and CDR2 ANQGSEA. Complete variable domain (other parts from reference TRBV29-1 and TRBJ1-3): SAVISQKPSRDICQRGTSLTIQCQVDSQVTMMFWYRQQPGQSLTLIATANQGSEATYESGFVIDKFPISRPNLTFSTLTVSNMSPEDSSIYLCSAGQGRNTIYFGEGSWLTVV.

The CDR3 is CASSQRQGSYEQYF. The CDR3 DNA reads TGTGCCAGCAGCCAACGGCAGGGCTCCTACGAGCAGTACTTC. The V call is TRBV4-2, the J call TRBJ2-7; a possible D gene is TRBD1 (5 bases). The V end was cut by 2 bases, the J end by 0 bases, with 8 bases between. The CDR3 has 14 amino acids. The germline V gene has CDR1 LGHNA and CDR2 YNFKEQ.

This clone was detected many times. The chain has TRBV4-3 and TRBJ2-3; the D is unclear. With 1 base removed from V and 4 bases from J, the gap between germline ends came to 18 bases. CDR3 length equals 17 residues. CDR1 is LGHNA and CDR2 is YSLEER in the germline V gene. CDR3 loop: CASSQGGSLRLPDTQYF. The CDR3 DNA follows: TGCGCCAGCAGCCAAGGGGGATCACTCAGGCTCCCAGATACGCAGTATTTT.

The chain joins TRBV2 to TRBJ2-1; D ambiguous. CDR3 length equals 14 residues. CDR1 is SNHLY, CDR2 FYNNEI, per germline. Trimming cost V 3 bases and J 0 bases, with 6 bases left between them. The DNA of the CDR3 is TGTGCCAGCAGTGACGCGGACTCCTACAATGAGCAGTTCTTC. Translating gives CASSDADSYNEQFF.

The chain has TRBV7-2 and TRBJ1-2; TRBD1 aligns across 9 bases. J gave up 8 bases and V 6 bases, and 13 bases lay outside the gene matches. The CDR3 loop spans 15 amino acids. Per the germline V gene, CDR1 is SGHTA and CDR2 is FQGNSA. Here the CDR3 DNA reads TGTGCCAGCAGGTCGGTACAGGGGGCGTGGGGAGGCTACACCTTC. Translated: CASRSVQGAWGGYTF.

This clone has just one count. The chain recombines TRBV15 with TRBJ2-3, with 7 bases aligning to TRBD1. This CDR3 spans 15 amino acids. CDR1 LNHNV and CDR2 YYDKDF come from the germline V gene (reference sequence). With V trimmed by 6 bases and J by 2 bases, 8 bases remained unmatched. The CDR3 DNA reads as TGTGCCACCAGAAAAGGACAGGTCCCCACAGATACGCAGTATTTT. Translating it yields CATRKGQVPTDTQYF.

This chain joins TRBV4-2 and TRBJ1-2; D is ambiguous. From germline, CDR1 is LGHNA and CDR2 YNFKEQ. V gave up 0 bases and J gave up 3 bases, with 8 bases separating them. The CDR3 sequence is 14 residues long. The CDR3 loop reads CASSQEVRYYGYTF. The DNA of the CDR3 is TGTGCCAGCAGCCAAGAAGTTAGGTACTATGGCTACACCTTC.

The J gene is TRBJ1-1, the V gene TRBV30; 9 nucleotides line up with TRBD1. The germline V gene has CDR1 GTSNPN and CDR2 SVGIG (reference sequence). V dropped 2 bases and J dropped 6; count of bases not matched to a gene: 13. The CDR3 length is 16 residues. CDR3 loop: CAWSSWTGAVGAEAFF. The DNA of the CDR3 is TGTGCCTGGAGTAGTTGGACAGGGGCCGTCGGGGCTGAAGCTTTCTTT. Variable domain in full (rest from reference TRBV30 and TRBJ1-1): SQTIHQWPATLVQPVGSPLSLECTVEGTSNPNLYWYRQAAGRGLQLLFYSVGIGQISSEVPQNLSASRPQDRQFILSSKKLLLSDSGFYLCAWSSWTGAVGAEAFFGQGTRLTVV.

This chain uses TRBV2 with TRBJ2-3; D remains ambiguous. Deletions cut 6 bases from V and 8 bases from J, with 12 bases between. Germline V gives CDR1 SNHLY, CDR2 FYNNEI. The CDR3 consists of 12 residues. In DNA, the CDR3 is TGTGCCAGCAGAATTATCGACCTTACGCAGTATTTT. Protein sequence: CASRIIDLTQYF.